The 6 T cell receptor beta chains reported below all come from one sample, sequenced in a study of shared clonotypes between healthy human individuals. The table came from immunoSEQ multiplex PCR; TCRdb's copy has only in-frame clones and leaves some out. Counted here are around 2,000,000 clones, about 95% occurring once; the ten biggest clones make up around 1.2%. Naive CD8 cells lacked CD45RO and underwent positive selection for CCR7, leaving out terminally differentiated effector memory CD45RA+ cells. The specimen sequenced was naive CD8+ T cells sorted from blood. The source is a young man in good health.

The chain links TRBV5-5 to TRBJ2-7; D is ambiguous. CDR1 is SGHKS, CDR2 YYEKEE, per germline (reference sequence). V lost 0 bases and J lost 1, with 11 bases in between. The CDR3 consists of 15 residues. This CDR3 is CASSLDLSSSYEQYF. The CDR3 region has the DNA TGTGCCAGCAGCTTGGACCTGTCTTCTTCCTACGAGCAGTACTTC.

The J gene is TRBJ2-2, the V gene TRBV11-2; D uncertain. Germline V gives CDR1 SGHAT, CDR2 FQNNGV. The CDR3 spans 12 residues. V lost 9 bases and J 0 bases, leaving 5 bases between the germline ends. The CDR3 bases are TGTGCCAGTTGGTCGAACACCGGGGAGCTGTTTTTT. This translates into CASWSNTGELFF.

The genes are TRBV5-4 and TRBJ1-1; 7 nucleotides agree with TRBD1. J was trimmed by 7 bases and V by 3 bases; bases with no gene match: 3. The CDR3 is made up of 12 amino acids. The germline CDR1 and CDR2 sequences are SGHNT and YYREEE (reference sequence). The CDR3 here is CASSYRGGEAFF. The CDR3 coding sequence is TGTGCCAGCAGCTACAGGGGTGGTGAAGCTTTCTTT.

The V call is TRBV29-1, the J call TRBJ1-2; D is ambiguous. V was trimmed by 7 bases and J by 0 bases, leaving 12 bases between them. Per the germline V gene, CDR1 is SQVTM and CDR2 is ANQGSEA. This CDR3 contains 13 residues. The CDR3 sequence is CSGLLAPNYGYTF. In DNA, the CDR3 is TGCAGCGGACTGCTGGCACCTAACTATGGCTACACCTTC.

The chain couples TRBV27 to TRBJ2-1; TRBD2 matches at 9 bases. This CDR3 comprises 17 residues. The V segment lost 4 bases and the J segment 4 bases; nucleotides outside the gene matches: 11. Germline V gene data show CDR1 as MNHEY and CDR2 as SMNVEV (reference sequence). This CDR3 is CASSSPGLAGEYNEQFF. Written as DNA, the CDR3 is TGTGCCAGCAGTTCCCCGGGCTTAGCGGGGGAGTACAATGAGCAGTTCTTC.

The CDR3 spells CASRLTSGEGSYNEQFF. The CDR3 DNA is TGCGCCAGCAGACTAACGTCAGGGGAGGGGAGTTACAATGAGCAGTTCTTC. V is TRBV4-3 and J is TRBJ2-1, with D possibly TRBD2 on 7 matching bases. Per the germline V gene, CDR1 is LGHNA and CDR2 is YSLEER. This CDR3 spans 17 amino acids. Trimming took off 6 bases at V and 4 bases at J, with 22 bases between the two ends.